Each of the 25 T cell receptor beta chains below was sequenced from the same sample in a study of blood T cell repertoires in COVID-19. The table came from immunoSEQ multiplex PCR; TCRdb's copy has only in-frame clones and leaves some out. This repertoire shows 200,000 or so clones, 89% found once; its top ten account for roughly 6.5%. Sequencing was done on a sample of peripheral blood. The receptor set was obtained from a man aged 60-69 years who had recovered from COVID-19.

The V and J genes are TRBV15 and TRBJ1-2; TRBD1 agrees at 10 bases. Germline values: CDR1 LNHNV, CDR2 YYDKDF (reference sequence). This CDR3 is 15 amino acids long. The trim removed 5 bases at V and 8 bases at J, leaving 11 bases unmatched. The CDR3 DNA reads as TGTGCCACCAGCCTCAGACCCGACAGGGGGCAAGGCTACACCTTC. Translation gives CATSLRPDRGQGYTF.

The chain links TRBV25-1 to TRBJ2-5, with 8 bases matching TRBD1. Germline values: CDR1 MGHDK, CDR2 SYGVNS. The CDR3 spans 16 residues. J gave up 7 bases and V 4 bases, and 14 bases lay outside the gene matches. CDR3 sequence (DNA): TGTGCCAGCAGTGGGCGCCACGGACAGGGAGTGGGGACCCAGTACTTC. This encodes CASSGRHGQGVGTQYF. The full variable domain, in which reference TRBV25-1 and TRBJ2-5 provide the parts outside the CDR3, is EADIYQTPRYLVIGTGKKITLECSQTMGHDKMYWYQQDPGMELHLIHYSYGVNSTEKGDLSSESTVSRIRTEHFPLTLESARPSHTSQYLCASSGRHGQGVGTQYFGPGTRLLVL.

This clone has more than one count but fewer than ten. The genes are TRBV4-1 and TRBJ1-1; perhaps TRBD1 as D (5 bases). The CDR3 covers 17 residues. V lost 4 bases and J 7 bases, leaving 25 bases between the germline ends. CDR1 and CDR2 from the germline V gene are MGHRA and YSYEKL. The CDR3 DNA is TGCGCCAGCAGCCGAAGTCCGGGGGACGTCGTAGGTAGTGAAGCTTTCTTT. This translates into CASSRSPGDVVGSEAFF.

The rearrangement uses TRBV7-9 and TRBJ2-3, with TRBD2 matching over 10 bases. Germline V gene data show CDR1 as SEHNR and CDR2 as FQNEAQ (reference sequence). CDR3 size: 16 residues. J was trimmed by 5 bases and V by 6 bases; bases with no gene match: 11. The CDR3: CASRLVASGGVDTQYF. The CDR3 DNA reads TGTGCCAGCAGGCTAGTGGCTAGCGGGGGAGTAGATACGCAGTATTTT. Full variable domain (remainder filled in from reference TRBV7-9 and TRBJ2-3): DTGVSQNPRHKITKRGQNVTFRCDPISEHNRLYWYRQTLGQGPEFLTYFQNEAQLEKSRLLSDRFSAERPKGSFSTLEIQRTEQGDSAMYLCASRLVASGGVDTQYFGPGTRLTVL.

The chain has TRBV14 and TRBJ2-5; 9 nucleotides align to TRBD2. This CDR3 has 13 residues. Losses at the gene ends were 4 bases for V and 3 bases for J; bases not matched to a gene: 0. Germline assignment: CDR1 SGHDN and CDR2 FVKESK. The CDR3 DNA reads TGTGCCAGCAGCCGGACTAGCGAAGAGACCCAGTACTTC. It yields the protein CASSRTSEETQYF.

The V gene is TRBV5-6, the J gene TRBJ2-2, with TRBD1 identical over 7 bases. The CDR3 is made up of 14 amino acids. With 5 bases clipped from V and 7 bases from J, the junction kept 8 bases outside the gene matches. Germline-derived CDR1 and CDR2 are SGHDT and YYEEEE. As DNA, the CDR3 is TGTGCCAGCAGGCCCCGACAGGGAGTCGGGGAGCTGTTTTTT. Its translation: CASRPRQGVGELFF.

A single count supports this clone. This chain joins TRBV4-3 and TRBJ2-7, with TRBD2 matching 7 bases. Germline-derived CDR1 and CDR2 are LGHNA and YSLEER. The CDR3 loop spans 19 amino acids. With 4 bases clipped from V and 4 bases from J, the junction kept 22 bases outside the gene matches. The CDR3 is CASSPRVFKQLAAIYEQYF. The CDR3 bases are TGCGCCAGCAGCCCCCGGGTCTTCAAACAGCTAGCGGCAATATACGAGCAGTACTTC.

J is TRBJ2-2 and V is TRBV7-9, with D possibly matching TRBD1 (6 bases). V was pared by 5 bases and J by 1 base, with 14 bases between. Germline V gene sequence: CDR1 SEHNR, CDR2 FQNEAQ (reference sequence). The CDR3 is made up of 16 amino acids. The CDR3 DNA reads as TGTGCCAGCAGCCGAGGGGGACACAGGAACACCGGGGAGCTGTTTTTT. Its translation: CASSRGGHRNTGELFF.

The chain combines TRBV18 with TRBJ2-3; D is unresolved. CDR3 length: 14 residues. Germline CDR1 reads KGHSH; CDR2 reads LQKENI. Deletions cut 6 bases from V and 3 bases from J, with 13 bases between. The CDR3 sequence is CASSLGSGTDTQYF. Here the CDR3 DNA reads TGTGCCAGCTCCCTGGGTTCCGGGACAGATACGCAGTATTTT.

This clone has just a few counts. The V call is TRBV4-2, the J call TRBJ2-7, with D possibly matching TRBD1 (6 bases). Germline V gene sequence: CDR1 LGHNA, CDR2 YNFKEQ. The CDR3 runs to 16 residues. Trimming shortened V by 0 bases and J by 6 bases, and 18 bases separated the two germline ends. CDR3 residues: CASSQEGAPGGGEQYF. DNA of the CDR3: TGTGCCAGCAGCCAAGAGGGGGCCCCAGGTGGTGGCGAGCAGTACTTC.

The chain employs TRBV6-2 or TRBV6-3 and TRBJ2-7, with D possibly TRBD2 on 6 matching bases. Trimming removed 2 bases from V and 0 bases from J, with 8 bases in between. Germline V CDR1 and CDR2: MNHEY, SVGEGT. This CDR3 contains 14 residues. The CDR3 DNA is TGTGCCAGCAGTTACCTGGGACTCTCCTACGAGCAGTACTTC. Its translation is CASSYLGLSYEQYF.

The chain joins TRBV6-6 to TRBJ1-1, with unresolved D. The CDR3 runs 13 residues. CDR1 is MNHNY, CDR2 SVGAGI, per germline (reference sequence). V was trimmed by 4 bases and J by 3 bases, leaving 9 bases between them. CDR3 nucleotides: TGTGCCAGCAGTTCCGCAAGCTACACTGAAGCTTTCTTT. Protein: CASSSASYTEAFF.

The gene calls are TRBV5-1 and TRBJ2-2, with TRBD2 matching over 13 bases. Germline lookup yields CDR1 SGHRS and CDR2 YFSETQ. Unmatched junction bases numbered 11, after V lost 7 bases and J lost 5 bases. The CDR3 sequence is 17 residues long. The CDR3 reads CASCHIPGLAGTGELFF. The CDR3 nucleotides read TGCGCCAGCTGCCATATCCCGGGACTAGCGGGGACCGGGGAGCTGTTTTTT. The variable domain in full, with the rest retrieved from reference TRBV5-1 and TRBJ2-2, is KAGVTQTPRYLIKTRGQQVTLSCSPISGHRSVSWYQQTPGQGLQFLFEYFSETQRNKGNFPGRFSGRQFSNSRSEMNVSTLELGDSALYLCASCHIPGLAGTGELFFGEGSRLTVL.

The J gene is TRBJ2-1, the V gene TRBV6-5; possible D gene TRBD1, 6 bases. CDR3 length: 15 residues. Trimming stripped 4 bases from V and 3 bases from J, with 13 bases between. Germline V gene sequence: CDR1 MNHEY, CDR2 SVGAGI. In DNA, the CDR3 is TGTGCCAGCAGTTTGGCAGGGGCTAACTACAATGAGCAGTTCTTC. This gives the protein CASSLAGANYNEQFF.

A note on this clone: Other DNA sequences in the sample encode the same CDR3. The V and J genes are TRBV5-1 and TRBJ2-7; D unresolved. The CDR3 is 14 amino acids. Germline CDR1 is SGHRS and CDR2 is YFSETQ. V lost 0 bases and J lost 1, with 8 bases in between. The CDR3 DNA reads TGCGCCAGCAGCTTGGAGCCAGGATCCTACGAGCAGTACTTC. It translates to CASSLEPGSYEQYF.

The chain has TRBV2 and TRBJ1-5, with TRBD1 identical over 9 bases. CDR1 SNHLY and CDR2 FYNNEI come from the germline V gene. This CDR3 is 12 amino acids long. V lost 9 bases to trimming and J lost 6 bases; unmatched junction nucleotides: 3. CDR3 in DNA: TGTGCCAGTTCGACAGGGGGTCAGCCCCAGCATTTT. Protein product: CASSTGGQPQHF. Full variable domain (outside the CDR3, taken from reference TRBV2 and TRBJ1-5): EPEVTQTPSHQVTQMGQEVILRCVPISNHLYFYWYRQILGQKVEFLVSFYNNEISEKSEIFDDQFSVERPDGSNFTLKIRSTKLEDSAMYFCASSTGGQPQHFGDGTRLSIL.

The chain uses TRBV28 and TRBJ2-5, with 10 positions matching TRBD1. The CDR3 is 14 residues long. V was clipped by 4 bases and J by 2 bases; unmatched bases: 1. Germline values: CDR1 MDHEN, CDR2 SYDVKM. CDR3 in amino acids: CASSSDRGQETQYF. The CDR3 bases are TGTGCCAGCAGTTCGGACAGGGGGCAAGAGACCCAGTACTTC.

The chain employs TRBV7-9 and TRBJ1-4, with 9 bases that match TRBD1. In germline, CDR1 is SEHNR, CDR2 FQNEAQ (reference sequence). The V gene end was trimmed by 3 bases and the J gene end by 8 bases; junction bases not matched to a gene: 4. The CDR3 has 14 amino acids. Written as DNA, the CDR3 is TGTGCCAGCAGCTTGGGACAGGGAGGCGAAAAACTGTTTTTT. Translating gives CASSLGQGGEKLFF.

This clone was recorded only once. CDR3 residues: CATSRGAGELFF. The CDR3, as DNA: TGTGCCACCAGTCGGGGGGCCGGGGAGCTGTTTTTT. The chain links TRBV24-1 to TRBJ2-2; 7 nucleotides align to TRBD2. Germline-derived CDR1 and CDR2 are KGHDR and SFDVKD. Losses at the gene ends were 6 bases for V and 6 bases for J; bases not matched to a gene: 0. CDR3 size: 12 residues.

The CDR3 DNA is TGTGCCACCAGTACATCAGGTCCCCCCTATGGCTACACCTTC. Its translation is CATSTSGPPYGYTF. The rearrangement links TRBV24-1 to TRBJ1-2; D remains unclear. Germline values: CDR1 KGHDR, CDR2 SFDVKD. The CDR3 is 14 residues long. Deletions cut 6 bases from V and 4 bases from J, with 14 bases between.

The J gene is TRBJ2-7, the V gene TRBV6-6, with TRBD2 matching over 10 bases. The CDR3 is made up of 15 amino acids. With 6 bases clipped from V and 0 bases from J, the junction kept 5 bases outside the gene matches. The V gene's germline CDR1 is MNHNY and CDR2 SVGAGI (reference sequence). CDR3 nucleotide sequence: TGTGCCAGCAGAATAGCGGGAGGTAGCTCCTACGAGCAGTACTTC. Amino acid sequence: CASRIAGGSSYEQYF.

This clone was found once. The genes are TRBV7-2 and TRBJ2-1; D possibly corresponds to TRBD2 (5 bases). Germline values: CDR1 SGHTA, CDR2 FQGNSA. The CDR3 has 13 residues. V lost 2 bases to trimming and J lost 9 bases, with 11 bases between them. CDR3 amino acids: CASSLLIGGEQFF. The CDR3 nucleotides are TGTGCCAGCAGCTTACTTATCGGAGGTGAGCAGTTCTTC.

The V and J genes are TRBV7-3 and TRBJ1-1; D not resolved. V was trimmed by 1 base and J by 8 bases, leaving 11 bases between them. The germline gives CDR1 SGHTA, CDR2 FQGTGA. The CDR3 spans 13 residues. This CDR3 reads CASSLNGLGEAFF. CDR3 nucleotide sequence: TGTGCCAGCAGCTTAAACGGCCTCGGGGAAGCTTTCTTT.

This chain joins TRBV21-1 and TRBJ2-5; the D segment call TRBD1 is taken from the table without a DNA check. TRBV21-1 constitutes a pseudogene. The CDR3 length is 11 residues. The CDR3 DNA is TGTGCCAGCACCCCAGAAAAGACCCAGTACTTC. It translates to CASTPEKTQYF.

This sequence joins TRBV18 and TRBJ2-5; D is unresolved. Deletions cut 3 bases from V and 4 bases from J, with 6 bases between. The CDR3 sequence is 12 residues long. Germline values: CDR1 KGHSH, CDR2 LQKENI. CDR3 amino acids: CASSPSLETQYF. CDR3 DNA sequence: TGTGCCAGCTCACCGTCCTTAGAGACCCAGTACTTC.